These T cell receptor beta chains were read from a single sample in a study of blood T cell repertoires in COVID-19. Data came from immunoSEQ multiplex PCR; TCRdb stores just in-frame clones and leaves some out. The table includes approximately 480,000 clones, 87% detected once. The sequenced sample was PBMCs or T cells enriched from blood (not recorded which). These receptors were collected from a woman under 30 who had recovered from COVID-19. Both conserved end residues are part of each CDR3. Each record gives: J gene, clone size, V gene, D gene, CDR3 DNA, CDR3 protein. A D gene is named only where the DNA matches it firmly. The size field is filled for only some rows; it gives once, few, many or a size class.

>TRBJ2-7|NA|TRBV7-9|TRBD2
TGTGCCAGCAGCTTAAGTGCTAGCGGGGGCTCCTACGAGCAGTACTTC
CASSLSASGGSYEQYF
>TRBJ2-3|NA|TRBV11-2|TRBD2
TGTGCCAGCAGCTCGTCATTACTAGCGGGGGTTGGCACAGATACGCAGTATTTT
CASSSSLLAGVGTDTQYF
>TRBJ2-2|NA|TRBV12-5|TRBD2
TGTGCTAGTGGTTTGGTACGGCTAGCGGGTGAAAACACCGGGGAGCTGTTTTTT
CASGLVRLAGENTGELFF
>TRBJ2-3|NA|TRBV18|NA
TGTGCCAGCTCACAGGGGGAATCAGATACGCAGTATTTT
CASSQGESDTQYF
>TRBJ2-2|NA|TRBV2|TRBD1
TGTGCCAGCAGCGGCGACAGGGCAAACGGGGAGCTGTTTTTT
CASSGDRANGELFF
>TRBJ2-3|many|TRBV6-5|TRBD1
TGTGCCAGCAGCTATGGACAGGGGGCAAGAGATACGCAGTATTTT
CASSYGQGARDTQYF
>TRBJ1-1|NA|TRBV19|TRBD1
TGTGCCAGTAGTGGACAGGGGATGAACACTGAAGCTTTCTTT
CASSGQGMNTEAFF
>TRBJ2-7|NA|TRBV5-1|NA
TGCGCCAGCAGCGAGGACAGTGGGTTCAACTCCTACGAGCAGTACTTC
CASSEDSGFNSYEQYF
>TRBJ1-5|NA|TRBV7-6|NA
TGTGCCAGCAGCTTCCCGGCGGGGGGTCTGCCCCAGCATTTT
CASSFPAGGLPQHF
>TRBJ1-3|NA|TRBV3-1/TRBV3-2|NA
TGTGCCAGCAGCCAACGTTCGAGTCCCTCTGGAAACACCATATATTTT
CASSQRSSPSGNTIYF
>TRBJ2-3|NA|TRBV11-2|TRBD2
TGTGCCAGCAGCTTAAGTACTAGCGGGGGGAGAGATACGCAGTATTTT
CASSLSTSGGRDTQYF
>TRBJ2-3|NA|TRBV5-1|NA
TGCGCCAGCAGCTCACTAGAGAGGGTCGGAACAGATACGCAGTATTTT
CASSSLERVGTDTQYF
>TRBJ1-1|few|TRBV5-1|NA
TGCGCCAGCAGCTTGGGGCAGACTGAAGCTTTCTTT
CASSLGQTEAFF
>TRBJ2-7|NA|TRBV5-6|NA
TGTGCCAGCAGCTTGGGGGGCGGCTACGAGCAGTACTTC
CASSLGGGYEQYF
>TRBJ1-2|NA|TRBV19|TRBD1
TGTGCCAGTAGTATCACAGGGGGCTATGGCTACACCTTC
CASSITGGYGYTF
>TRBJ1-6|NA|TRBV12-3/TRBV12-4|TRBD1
TGTGCCAGCAGTCAGGGACAGAATTCACCCCTCCACTTT
CASSQGQNSPLHF
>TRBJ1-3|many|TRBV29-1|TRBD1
TGCAGCGTTGACAAGGGACAGGGGTCTGGAAACACCATATATTTT
CSVDKGQGSGNTIYF
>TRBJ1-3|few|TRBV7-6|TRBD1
TGTGCCAGCAGCCCGACAGGGTTCGCTGGAAACACCATATATTTT
CASSPTGFAGNTIYF
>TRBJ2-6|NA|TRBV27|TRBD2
TGTGCCAGCACCGGGACTAGCGGGGGTTTTTCAAATAACGTCCTGACTTTC
CASTGTSGGFSNNVLTF
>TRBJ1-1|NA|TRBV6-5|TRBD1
TGTGCCAGTGACTTAGACAGGGCGAACACTGAAGCTTTCTTT
CASDLDRANTEAFF
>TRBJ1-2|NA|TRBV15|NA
TGTGCCACCAGCAGAGATCAGGGCTATACCCACTTC
CATSRDQGYTHF
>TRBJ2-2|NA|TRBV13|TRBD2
TGTGCCAGCAGCCTACCGACCTACACCATGACTAGCGGGGGTTCCGCGAACACCGGGGAGCTGTTTTTT
CASSLPTYTMTSGGSANTGELFF
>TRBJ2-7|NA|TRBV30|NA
TGTGCCTGGGGAGGAGGAGGGCTCTACGAGCAGTACTTC
CAWGGGGLYEQYF
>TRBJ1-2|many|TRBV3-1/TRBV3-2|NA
TGTGCCAGCAGCCAAGGGGGCTCAGCTAACTATGGCTACACCTTC
CASSQGGSANYGYTF
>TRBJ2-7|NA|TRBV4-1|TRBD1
TGCGCCAGCAGCCGATACGAAGGGGGCCTCTCCTACGAGCAGTACTTC
CASSRYEGGLSYEQYF
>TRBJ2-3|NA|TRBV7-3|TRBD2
TGTGCCAGCAGCCGGGGACTAGCCACAGATACGCAGTATTTT
CASSRGLATDTQYF
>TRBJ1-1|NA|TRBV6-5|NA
TGTGCCAGCAGTCTCCCCGGAAGAGGGGCTTTCTTT
CASSLPGRGAFF
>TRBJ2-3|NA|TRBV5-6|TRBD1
TGTGCCAGCAGGCCCCGGGACAGGGGTCGTGATACGCAGTATTTT
CASRPRDRGRDTQYF
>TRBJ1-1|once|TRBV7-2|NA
TGTGCCAGCAGCTTAAACAGCTTTAACACTGAAGCTTTCTTT
CASSLNSFNTEAFF
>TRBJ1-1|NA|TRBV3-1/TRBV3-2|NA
TGTGCCAGCAGCCAAGGGTTAGGGGGTGAAGCTTTCTTT
CASSQGLGGEAFF
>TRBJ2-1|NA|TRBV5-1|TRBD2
TGCGCCAGCAGCTTGTGGTCTAGCGGGGAACAGTTCTTC
CASSLWSSGEQFF
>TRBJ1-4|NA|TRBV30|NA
TGTGCCTGGAAAGGACAGGAAAAACTGTTTTTT
CAWKGQEKLFF
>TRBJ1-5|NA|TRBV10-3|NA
TGTGCCACCAAATCAGGGGACAATCAGCCCCAGCATTTT
CATKSGDNQPQHF
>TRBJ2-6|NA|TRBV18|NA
TGTGCCAGCTCACCATCCGGGGGGCGCGTCCTTGAGTGGATTTTC
CASSPSGGRVLEWIF
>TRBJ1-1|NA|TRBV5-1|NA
TGCGCCAGCAGCTCGAAAGACAGGAACACTGAAGCTTTCTTT
CASSSKDRNTEAFF
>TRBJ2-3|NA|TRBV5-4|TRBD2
TGTGCCAGCAGCTTTGCGGGGGGGTACACAGATACGCAGTATTTT
CASSFAGGYTDTQYF
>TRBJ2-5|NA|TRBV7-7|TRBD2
TGTGCTAGCAGCTTAGCGGGCGGGGGGGCGGAGACCCAGTACTTC
CASSLAGGGAETQYF
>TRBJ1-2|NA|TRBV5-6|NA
TGTGCCAGCAGCTTTATGACGGGGGAATGGTATGGCTACACCTTC
CASSFMTGEWYGYTF
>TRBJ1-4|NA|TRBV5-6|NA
TGTGCCAGCAGCTCCAGATCACCAGGCCCGGTGTATGAAAAACTGTTTTTT
CASSSRSPGPVYEKLFF
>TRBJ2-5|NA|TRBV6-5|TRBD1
TGTGCCAGCAGTCGGTACAGGGGAGAGACCCAGTACTTC
CASSRYRGETQYF
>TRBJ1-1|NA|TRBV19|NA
TGTGCCAGTATAAACTGGAGAGAGATGAACACTGAAGCTTTCTTT
CASINWREMNTEAFF
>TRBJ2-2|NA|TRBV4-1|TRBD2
TGCGCCAGCAGCCAACGGCTAGCGGGGGGAGTGGACACCGGGGAGCTGTTTTTT
CASSQRLAGGVDTGELFF